Below, 12 T cell receptor beta chains from the same sample are listed, as sequenced in a study of beta chain features in type 1 diabetes. As every portion of the isolated RNA was reverse transcribed, the sequencing read expressed TCRB transcripts. Using immunoSEQ multiplex PCR, the repertoire was profiled, and TCRdb retains in-frame clones only, with some absent. Of roughly 350,000 clones in the sample, 8% to 10% were seen once. These receptors have no identified antigens. Findings and caveats of the study: In every one of the four CD4+ subsets, TCRB CDR3s were moderately but significantly shorter in Type 1 diabetes patients.

The material sequenced was central memory CD4+ T cells from blood. The receptors originated from a man aged 25 to 45 with type 1 diabetes.

This clone was picked up a small number of times. The chain couples TRBV11-2 to TRBJ2-5, with a tentative D call TRBD1 (5 bases). Trimming left V 1 base short and J 10 bases short, with 10 bases between. CDR3 size: 12 residues. Per germline, CDR1 SGHAT and CDR2 FQNNGV. The CDR3 sequence: CASSLGRADQYF. The CDR3 bases are TGTGCCAGCAGCTTAGGCAGGGCCGACCAGTACTTC.

This clone showed up just a few times. The chain links TRBV5-1 to TRBJ2-3, with unresolved D. Trimming took 4 bases from V and 0 from J, leaving 15 bases between them. Germline assignment: CDR1 SGHRS and CDR2 YFSETQ. CDR3 length equals 16 residues. The DNA of the CDR3 is TGCGCCAGCAGCCCCGCATTTGACGCCAGCACAGATACGCAGTATTTT. As protein: CASSPAFDASTDTQYF.

This clone was seen just once. The J gene is TRBJ2-5, the V gene TRBV7-2, with no clear D. The CDR3 extends over 13 amino acids. Germline values: CDR1 SGHTA, CDR2 FQGNSA. V lost 7 bases and J lost 2, with 11 bases in between. CDR3 sequence: CASTQKRQETQYF. The CDR3 DNA is TGTGCCAGCACCCAGAAACGTCAAGAGACCCAGTACTTC.

This sequence joins TRBV28 and TRBJ2-3; D unclear. The CDR3 spans 12 residues. In germline, CDR1 is MDHEN, CDR2 SYDVKM. Trimming pared 3 bases from V and 9 bases from J, leaving 10 bases between. This chain's CDR3 is CASSFQTTTQYF. DNA for the CDR3: TGTGCCAGCAGTTTTCAGACGACAACGCAGTATTTT.

This clone was observed a handful of times. This chain links TRBV11-3 with TRBJ2-6; no firm D call. Per the germline V gene, CDR1 is SGHNT and CDR2 is YENEEA. The CDR3 consists of 15 residues. V was shortened by 4 bases and J by 0 bases, with 7 bases between the two germline ends. The CDR3 nucleotides are TGTGCCAGCAGCTCGGACCCCTCTGGGGCCAACGTCCTGACTTTC. This translates into CASSSDPSGANVLTF.

This clone was picked up a small number of times. This sample includes further DNA sequences coding for the same CDR3. The chain links TRBV30 to TRBJ2-7, with D perhaps assigned TRBD1 or TRBD2 (6 bases each). There are 13 residues in the CDR3. The ends were cut back, 0 bases at V and 1 base at J, with 7 bases in the middle. Germline CDR1 reads GTSNPN; CDR2 reads SVGIG (reference sequence). CDR3 nucleotides: TGTGCCTGGAGTGTAGGGGGGTCCTACGAGCAGTACTTC. Amino acid sequence: CAWSVGGSYEQYF.

J is TRBJ2-3 and V is TRBV4-1; D is possibly TRBD1 (5 bases). The CDR3 loop spans 15 amino acids. Trimming pared 0 bases from V and 9 bases from J, leaving 16 bases between. Per the germline V gene, CDR1 is MGHRA and CDR2 is YSYEKL. The CDR3 sequence is CASSQEGPASRTQYF. The CDR3 region has the DNA TGCGCCAGCAGCCAAGAGGGGCCAGCAAGTAGAACGCAGTATTTT.

This clone was detected a few times. This chain's CDR3 is CASGGLAGLMNEQFF. As DNA, the CDR3 is TGTGCCAGCGGGGGACTAGCGGGTTTGATGAATGAGCAGTTCTTC. V usage is TRBV7-2 and J usage is TRBJ2-1; 12 bases fit TRBD2. V dropped 8 bases and J dropped 7; count of bases not matched to a gene: 9. The CDR3 spans 15 residues. The V gene's germline CDR1 is SGHTA and CDR2 FQGNSA.

V usage is TRBV14 and J usage is TRBJ1-3; D is possibly TRBD1 (5 bases). This CDR3 contains 16 residues. Germline V CDR1 and CDR2: SGHDN, FVKESK. V shed 3 bases and J shed 2 bases, with 14 bases lying between them. DNA for the CDR3: TGTGCCAGCAGCCAGCCGAGAGGGGCTGCTGGAAACACCATATATTTT. This gives the protein CASSQPRGAAGNTIYF.

This clone was counted a few times. The genes are TRBV6-5 and TRBJ1-3, with D unclear. This CDR3 spans 11 amino acids. V was shortened by 6 bases and J by 4 bases, with 4 bases between the two germline ends. The germline gives CDR1 MNHEY, CDR2 SVGAGI. The CDR3, as DNA: TGTGCCAGCAGAGGGGGAAACACCATATATTTT. Amino acid sequence: CASRGGNTIYF.

The genes are TRBV9 and TRBJ2-1; 8 bases agree with TRBD1. The CDR3 has 17 amino acids. The V gene's germline CDR1 is SGDLS and CDR2 YYNGEE. V dropped 0 bases and J dropped 2; count of bases not matched to a gene: 7. The CDR3 region has the DNA TGTGCCAGCAGCGTAGTGCCGACAGGGGACGCCTACAATGAGCAGTTCTTC. This sequence encodes CASSVVPTGDAYNEQFF. The full variable domain, its missing parts supplied by reference TRBV9 and TRBJ2-1, is DSGVTQTPKHLITATGQRVTLRCSPRSGDLSVYWYQQSLDQGLQFLIQYYNGEERAKGNILERFSAQQFPDLHSELNLSSLELGDSALYFCASSVVPTGDAYNEQFFGPGTRLTVL.

V and J are TRBV7-2 and TRBJ1-2; D is perhaps TRBD1 (5 bases). Trimming left V 0 bases short and J 8 bases short, with 13 bases between. The CDR3 loop spans 14 amino acids. Germline values: CDR1 SGHTA, CDR2 FQGNSA. In DNA, the CDR3 is TGTGCCAGCAGCTTAGCGCGCCCCCAGGGAGGCTACACCTTC. This gives the protein CASSLARPQGGYTF.